The 11 T cell receptor beta chains below were found in one sample sequenced in a study of cytomegalovirus exposure and HLA in healthy donors. Primers included in the PCR were 60 Vbeta and 13 Jbeta primers. The method was immunoSEQ multiplex PCR; TCRdb's version includes in-frame clones alone and lacks a portion of them. The sample lists around 270,000 clones; approximately 80% were seen once. Sequenced sample: PBMCs. The origin of the receptors is a girl aged 2 to 10 in good health and CMV-seronegative.

This clone was detected only a few times. The V gene is TRBV6-1, the J gene TRBJ1-4; D might be TRBD1 (6 bases). Germline CDR1 MNHNS, CDR2 SASEGT. CDR3 length equals 16 residues. V lost 4 bases to trimming and J lost 3 bases, with 15 bases between them. The DNA for the CDR3 is TGTGCCAGCAGTGCGACCGTCTCAGGGGCTAATGAAAAACTGTTTTTT. As protein: CASSATVSGANEKLFF.

The table lists this clone with a count of one. The chain carries TRBV7-9 and TRBJ1-6; D is possibly TRBD1 (6 bases). Germline V lookup: CDR1 SEHNR, CDR2 FQNEAQ (reference sequence). The ends were cut back, 4 bases at V and 7 bases at J, with 17 bases in the middle. The CDR3 spans 16 residues. CDR3 nucleotide sequence: TGTGCCAGCAGCTCTAACAGGGATCCGAGAAATTCACCCCTCCACTTT. Its protein is CASSSNRDPRNSPLHF.

This clone was observed once. The chain carries TRBV21-1 and TRBJ2-1; the D call of TRBD2 is as the table states it, not checked on the DNA. TRBV21-1 is a recognized pseudogene. The length of the CDR3 is 15 residues. For the CDR3, the DNA is TGTGCCAGCAGCAAAGAGGTAGCGACCTACAATGAGCAGTTCTTC. Protein sequence: CASSKEVATYNEQFF.

The chain carries TRBV7-8 and TRBJ1-3; D remains unclear. Germline CDR1 SGHVS, CDR2 FQNEAQ. CDR3 size: 14 residues. Trimming removed 2 bases at V and 3 bases at J, with 8 bases between. DNA of the CDR3: TGTGCCAGCAGCTTAAGCGGTGGTGGAAACACCATATATTTT. Translating it yields CASSLSGGGNTIYF.

In DNA, the CDR3 is TGTGCCAGCAGTAGGGGGGGTTCCCCTTACAATGAGCAGTTCTTC. The encoded protein is CASSRGGSPYNEQFF. The rearrangement uses TRBV9 and TRBJ2-1; possibly TRBD2 for D (7 bases). The CDR3 is 15 residues long. V lost 5 bases and J 4 bases, leaving 16 bases between the germline ends. Germline-derived CDR1 and CDR2 are SGDLS and YYNGEE.

The V and J genes are TRBV30 and TRBJ2-7, with 10 bases lining up with TRBD1. The CDR3 consists of 12 residues. Trimming removed 1 base from V and 6 bases from J; junction bases left unmatched: 0. Germline CDR1 GTSNPN, CDR2 SVGIG (reference sequence). The CDR3 here is CAWSGTGGEQYF. The CDR3 coding sequence is TGTGCCTGGAGTGGGACAGGGGGCGAGCAGTACTTC. The full variable domain, with the rest looked up from reference TRBV30 and TRBJ2-7, is SQTIHQWPATLVQPVGSPLSLECTVEGTSNPNLYWYRQAAGRGLQLLFYSVGIGQISSEVPQNLSASRPQDRQFILSSKKLLLSDSGFYLCAWSGTGGEQYFGPGTRLTVT.

The genes are TRBV7-2 and TRBJ2-5; tentatively, D is TRBD2 (6 bases). V lost 4 bases to trimming and J lost 7 bases, with 22 bases between them. CDR1 SGHTA and CDR2 FQGNSA come from the germline V gene. This CDR3 is built from 16 residues. The CDR3 DNA reads as TGTGCCAGCAGCTCCTACCTCCGGGAGCCCGGCGGGACCCAGTACTTC. Encoded protein: CASSSYLREPGGTQYF.

In DNA form, the CDR3 reads TGTGCCAGCAGCTTAACCCTAGCGGGGGCCTACAATGAGCAGTTCTTC. Amino acid sequence: CASSLTLAGAYNEQFF. The gene calls are TRBV7-3 and TRBJ2-1; 10 bases match TRBD2. J gave up 2 bases and V 0 bases, and 1 base lay outside the gene matches. The CDR3 runs 16 residues. The germline CDR1 and CDR2 sequences are SGHTA and FQGTGA.

This clone has a single count. The chain links TRBV6-5 to TRBJ1-1; D is undetermined. Germline values: CDR1 MNHEY, CDR2 SVGAGI. The CDR3 spans 15 residues. The V and J ends lost 0 bases and 0 bases respectively, with 8 bases between them. The CDR3 nucleotides are TGTGCCAGCAGTTACTCGGAGGCCCTGAACACTGAAGCTTTCTTT. Translated: CASSYSEALNTEAFF.

This chain links TRBV5-1 with TRBJ1-4, with 12 bases fitting TRBD1. V lost 4 bases to trimming and J lost 8 bases; unmatched junction nucleotides: 21. Germline CDR1 SGHRS, CDR2 YFSETQ. The CDR3 has 20 amino acids. The CDR3 region has the DNA TGCGCCAGCAGCGGGGGGACAGGGGGCGCGAATAGCCTTCTGTACGAAAAACTGTTTTTT. Residues: CASSGGTGGANSLLYEKLFF.

The J gene is TRBJ2-5, the V gene TRBV18; 9 nucleotides align to TRBD2. Germline CDR1 reads KGHSH; CDR2 reads LQKENI. The CDR3 totals 15 residues. Trimming removed 3 bases from V and 5 bases from J; junction bases left unmatched: 7. In DNA, the CDR3 is TGTGCCAGCTCACCCGGACTAGCGTTGACCGAGACCCAGTACTTC. Its protein is CASSPGLALTETQYF.